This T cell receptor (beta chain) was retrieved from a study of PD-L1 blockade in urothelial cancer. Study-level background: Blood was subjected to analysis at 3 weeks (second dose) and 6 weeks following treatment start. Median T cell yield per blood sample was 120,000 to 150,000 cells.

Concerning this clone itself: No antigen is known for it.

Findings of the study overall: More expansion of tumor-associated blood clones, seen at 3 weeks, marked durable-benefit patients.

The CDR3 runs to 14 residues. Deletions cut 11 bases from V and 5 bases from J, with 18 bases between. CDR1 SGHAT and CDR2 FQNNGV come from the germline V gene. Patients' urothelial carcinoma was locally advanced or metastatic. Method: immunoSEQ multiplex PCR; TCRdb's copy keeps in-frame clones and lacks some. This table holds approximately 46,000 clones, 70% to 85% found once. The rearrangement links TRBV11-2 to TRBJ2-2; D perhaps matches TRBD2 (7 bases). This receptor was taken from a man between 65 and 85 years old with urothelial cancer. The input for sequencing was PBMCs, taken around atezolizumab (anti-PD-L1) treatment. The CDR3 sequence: CASLGAGATGELFF. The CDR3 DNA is TGTGCCTCCCTGGGGGCGGGGGCGACCGGGGAGCTGTTTTTT.